The 3 T cell receptor beta chains in this list originate from one sample, sequenced in a study of blood T cell repertoires in COVID-19. TCRdb keeps only in-frame clones here, not all; method: immunoSEQ multiplex PCR. The sample consists of about 72,000 clones, 85% to 90% of them appearing once. The sequencing sample was made of peripheral blood. All receptors come from a woman of 80 years or more with active or convalescent COVID-19.

The chain has TRBV27 and TRBJ2-3, with D maybe TRBD2 (5 bases). The CDR3 has 14 residues. Trimming stripped 6 bases from V and 5 bases from J, with 15 bases between. Germline assignment: CDR1 MNHEY and CDR2 SMNVEV (reference sequence). For the CDR3, the DNA is TGTGCCAGCAGAGCGGTTTACTCCGGAGATACGCAGTATTTT. This translates into CASRAVYSGDTQYF.

This chain joins TRBV5-1 and TRBJ1-5, with D maybe TRBD1 (5 bases). This CDR3 is 14 amino acids long. From germline, CDR1 is SGHRS and CDR2 YFSETQ. V dropped 3 bases and J dropped 1 base, with 8 bases sitting between them. The CDR3 DNA is TGCGCCAGCAGCTCAGGGTTGAGCAATCAGCCCCAGCATTTT. Translated: CASSSGLSNQPQHF.

The chain is built from TRBV7-2 and TRBJ2-1, with D unclear. V gave up 5 bases and J gave up 0 bases, with 11 bases separating them. CDR3 length: 15 amino acids. Germline CDR1 SGHTA, CDR2 FQGNSA. For the CDR3, the DNA is TGTGCCAGCAGCCCCGCCCTAATCTCCTACAATGAGCAGTTCTTC. This sequence encodes CASSPALISYNEQFF. Drawing the rest from reference TRBV7-2 and TRBJ2-1, the complete variable domain is GAGVSQSPSNKVTEKGKDVELRCDPISGHTALYWYRQSLGQGLEFLIYFQGNSAPDKSGLPSDRFSAERTGGSVSTLTIQRTQQEDSAVYLCASSPALISYNEQFFGPGTRLTVL.